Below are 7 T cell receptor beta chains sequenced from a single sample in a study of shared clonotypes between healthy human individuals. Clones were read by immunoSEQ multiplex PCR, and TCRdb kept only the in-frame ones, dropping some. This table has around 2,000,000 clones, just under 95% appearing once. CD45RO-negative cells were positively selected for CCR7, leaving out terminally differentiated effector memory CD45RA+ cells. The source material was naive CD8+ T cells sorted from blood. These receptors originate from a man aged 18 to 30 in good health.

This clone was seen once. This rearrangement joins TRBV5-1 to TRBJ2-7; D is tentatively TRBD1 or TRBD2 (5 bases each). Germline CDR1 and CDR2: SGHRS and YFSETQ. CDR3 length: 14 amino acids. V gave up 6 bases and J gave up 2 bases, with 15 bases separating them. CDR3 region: CASTGTSGPYEQYF. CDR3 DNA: TGCGCCAGCACGGGGACCTCAGGCCCCTACGAGCAGTACTTC.

The CDR3 coding sequence is TGTGCCAGCAACGAAGGCGGATTAATTGACAGCAACGAGCAGTACTTC. It translates to CASNEGGLIDSNEQYF. The gene calls are TRBV27 and TRBJ2-7; tentative D call: TRBD1 (5 bases). The germline gives CDR1 MNHEY, CDR2 SMNVEV (reference sequence). V lost 7 bases, J lost 5 bases, and 24 bases lay in between. CDR3 size: 16 residues.

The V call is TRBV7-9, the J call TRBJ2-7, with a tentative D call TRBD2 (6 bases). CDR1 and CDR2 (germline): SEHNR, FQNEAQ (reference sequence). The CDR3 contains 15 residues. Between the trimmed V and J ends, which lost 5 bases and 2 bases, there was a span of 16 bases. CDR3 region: CASSQPGGPTYEQYF. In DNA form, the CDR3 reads TGTGCCAGCAGCCAACCCGGGGGACCTACCTACGAGCAGTACTTC.

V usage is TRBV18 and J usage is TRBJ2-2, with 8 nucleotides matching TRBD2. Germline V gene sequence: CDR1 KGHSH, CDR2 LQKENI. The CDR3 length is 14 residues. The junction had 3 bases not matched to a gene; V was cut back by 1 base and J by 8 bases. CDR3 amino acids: CASSPLAGTGELFF. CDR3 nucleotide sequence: TGTGCCAGCTCACCACTAGCGGGAACAGGGGAGCTGTTTTTT.

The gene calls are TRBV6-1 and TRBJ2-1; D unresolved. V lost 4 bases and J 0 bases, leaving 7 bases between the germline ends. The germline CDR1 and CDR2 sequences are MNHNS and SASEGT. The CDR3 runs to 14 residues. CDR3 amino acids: CASSGIDSYNEQFF. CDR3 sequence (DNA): TGTGCCAGCAGTGGGATTGACTCCTACAATGAGCAGTTCTTC.

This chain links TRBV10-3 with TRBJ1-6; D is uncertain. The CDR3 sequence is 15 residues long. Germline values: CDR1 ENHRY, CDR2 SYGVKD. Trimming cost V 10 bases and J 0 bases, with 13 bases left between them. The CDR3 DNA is TGTGCCACGTGCCCCGCCGGCTCCTATAATTCACCCCTCCACTTT. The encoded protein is CATCPAGSYNSPLHF.

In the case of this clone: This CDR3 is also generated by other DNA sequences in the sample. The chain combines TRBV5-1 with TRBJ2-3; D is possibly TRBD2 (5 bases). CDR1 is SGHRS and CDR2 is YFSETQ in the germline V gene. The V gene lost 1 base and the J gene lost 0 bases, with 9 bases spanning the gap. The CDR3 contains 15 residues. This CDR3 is CASSLRGSSTDTQYF. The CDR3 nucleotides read TGCGCCAGCAGCTTGAGAGGGAGCAGCACAGATACGCAGTATTTT.